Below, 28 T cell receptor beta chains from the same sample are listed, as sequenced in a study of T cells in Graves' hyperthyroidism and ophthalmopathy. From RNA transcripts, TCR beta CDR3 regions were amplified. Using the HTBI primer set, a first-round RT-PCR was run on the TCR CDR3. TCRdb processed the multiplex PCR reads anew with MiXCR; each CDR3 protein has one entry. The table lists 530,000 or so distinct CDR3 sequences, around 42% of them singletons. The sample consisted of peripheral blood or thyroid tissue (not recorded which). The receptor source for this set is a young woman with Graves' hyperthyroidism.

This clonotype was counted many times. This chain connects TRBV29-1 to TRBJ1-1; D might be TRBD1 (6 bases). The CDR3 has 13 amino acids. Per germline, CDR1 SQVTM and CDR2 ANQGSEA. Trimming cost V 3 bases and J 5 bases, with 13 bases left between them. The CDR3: CSVDEAGQTEAFF. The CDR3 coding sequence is TGCAGCGTTGACGAGGCAGGACAGACTGAAGCTTTCTTT. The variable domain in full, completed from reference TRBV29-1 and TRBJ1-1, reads SAVISQKPSRDICQRGTSLTIQCQVDSQVTMMFWYRQQPGQSLTLIATANQGSEATYESGFVIDKFPISRPNLTFSTLTVSNMSPEDSSIYLCSVDEAGQTEAFFGQGTRLTVV.

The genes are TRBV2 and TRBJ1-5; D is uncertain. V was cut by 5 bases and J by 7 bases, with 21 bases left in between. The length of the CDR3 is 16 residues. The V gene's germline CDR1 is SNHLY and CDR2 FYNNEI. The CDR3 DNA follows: TGTGCCAGCAGTTCTAGCGGGCCCTCCTACGAGCAGCCCCAGCATTTT. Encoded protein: CASSSSGPSYEQPQHF.

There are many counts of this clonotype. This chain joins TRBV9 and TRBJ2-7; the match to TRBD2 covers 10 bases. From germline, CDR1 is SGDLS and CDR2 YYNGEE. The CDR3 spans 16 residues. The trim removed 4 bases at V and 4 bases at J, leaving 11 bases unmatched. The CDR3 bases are TGTGCCAGCAGCTCTACCTCGCTAGCGGGAGTTTACGAGCAGTACTTC. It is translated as CASSSTSLAGVYEQYF.

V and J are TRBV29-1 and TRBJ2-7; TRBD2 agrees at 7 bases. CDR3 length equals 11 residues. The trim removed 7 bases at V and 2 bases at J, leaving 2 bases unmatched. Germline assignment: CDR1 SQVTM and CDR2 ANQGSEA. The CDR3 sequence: CSAGGAYEQYF. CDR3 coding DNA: TGCAGCGCGGGAGGCGCCTACGAGCAGTACTTC.

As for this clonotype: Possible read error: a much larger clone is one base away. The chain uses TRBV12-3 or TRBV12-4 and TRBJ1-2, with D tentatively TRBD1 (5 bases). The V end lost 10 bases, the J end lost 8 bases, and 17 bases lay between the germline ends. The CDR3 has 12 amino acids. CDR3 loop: CATGRGQRGYTF. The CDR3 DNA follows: TGTGCCACCGGACGTGGACAAAGAGGCTACACCTTC.

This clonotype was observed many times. In DNA form, the CDR3 reads TGTGCCAGCAGCTTGACGGACAGGGCTAATCAGCCCCAGCATTTT. Amino acids: CASSLTDRANQPQHF. The J gene is TRBJ1-5, the V gene TRBV5-5; 8 bases line up with TRBD1. CDR3 size: 15 residues. The ends lost 1 base at V and 4 bases at J; junction bases unmatched: 4. CDR1 is SGHKS and CDR2 is YYEKEE in the germline V gene (reference sequence).

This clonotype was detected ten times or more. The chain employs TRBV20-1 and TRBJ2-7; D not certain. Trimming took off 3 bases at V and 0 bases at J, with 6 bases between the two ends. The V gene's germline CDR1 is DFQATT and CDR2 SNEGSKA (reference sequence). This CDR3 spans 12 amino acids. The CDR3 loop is CSASRSSYEQYF. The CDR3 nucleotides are TGCAGTGCTAGTAGGAGCTCCTACGAGCAGTACTTC.

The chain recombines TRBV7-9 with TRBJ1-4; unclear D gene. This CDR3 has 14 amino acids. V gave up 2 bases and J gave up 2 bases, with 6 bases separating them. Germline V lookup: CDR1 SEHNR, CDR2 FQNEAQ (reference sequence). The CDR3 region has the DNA TGTGCCAGCAGCTTATATGGGACTAATGAAAAACTGTTTTTT. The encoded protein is CASSLYGTNEKLFF.

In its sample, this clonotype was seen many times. CDR3 in DNA: TGTGCCACCAGCAGAGTGTCTGGACAGGGGCATGGAAACACCATATATTTT. It yields the protein CATSRVSGQGHGNTIYF. This chain connects TRBV15 to TRBJ1-3; TRBD1 matches at 9 bases. The germline gives CDR1 LNHNV, CDR2 YYDKDF (reference sequence). With 1 base clipped from V and 3 bases from J, the junction kept 7 bases outside the gene matches. This CDR3 has 17 residues.

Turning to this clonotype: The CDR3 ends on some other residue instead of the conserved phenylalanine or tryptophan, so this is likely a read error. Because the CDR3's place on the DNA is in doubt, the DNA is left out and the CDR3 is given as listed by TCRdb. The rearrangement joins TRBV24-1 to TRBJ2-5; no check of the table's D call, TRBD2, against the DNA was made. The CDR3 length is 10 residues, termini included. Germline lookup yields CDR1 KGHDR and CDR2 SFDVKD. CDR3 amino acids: CATSVFRTSG.

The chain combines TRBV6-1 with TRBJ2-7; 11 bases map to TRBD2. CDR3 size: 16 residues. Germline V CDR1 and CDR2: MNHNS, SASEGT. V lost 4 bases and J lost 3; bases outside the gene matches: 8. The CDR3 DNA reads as TGTGCCAGCAGTGGAATTTGGGGACTAGCGGACTACGAGCAGTACTTC. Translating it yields CASSGIWGLADYEQYF.

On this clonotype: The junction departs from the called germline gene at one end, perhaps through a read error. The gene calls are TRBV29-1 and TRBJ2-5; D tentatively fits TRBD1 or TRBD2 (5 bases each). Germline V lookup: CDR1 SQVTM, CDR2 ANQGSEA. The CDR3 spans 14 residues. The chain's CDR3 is CAWSVYGTRETQYF. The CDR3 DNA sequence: TGTGCCTGGAGTGTATACGGGACCCGAGAGACCCAGTACTTC.

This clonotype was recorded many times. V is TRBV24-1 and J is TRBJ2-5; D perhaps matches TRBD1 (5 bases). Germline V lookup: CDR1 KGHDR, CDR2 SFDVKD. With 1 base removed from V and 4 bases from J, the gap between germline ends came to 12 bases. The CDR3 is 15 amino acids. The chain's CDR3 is CATSDFGQGGETQYF. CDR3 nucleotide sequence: TGTGCCACCAGTGATTTCGGTCAGGGTGGAGAGACCCAGTACTTC.

The CDR3 nucleotides read TGTGCCAGCAGTAAGGACAGTCCGTTTTTT. This translates into CASSKDSPFF. The genes are TRBV2 and TRBJ1-4; TRBD1 is a possible D gene (6 bases). Germline V gene data show CDR1 as SNHLY and CDR2 as FYNNEI. CDR3 length: 10 amino acids. Trimming pared 5 bases from V and 16 bases from J, leaving 11 bases between.

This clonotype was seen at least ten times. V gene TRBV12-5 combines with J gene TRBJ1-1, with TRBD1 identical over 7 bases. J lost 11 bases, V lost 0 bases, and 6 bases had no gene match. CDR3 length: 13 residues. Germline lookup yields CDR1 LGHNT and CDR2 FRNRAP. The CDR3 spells CASGLVETGVAFF. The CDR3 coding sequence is TGTGCTAGTGGTTTGGTAGAAACAGGGGTGGCTTTCTTT. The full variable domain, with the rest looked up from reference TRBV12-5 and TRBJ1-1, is DARVTQTPRHKVTEMGQEVTMRCQPILGHNTVFWYRQTMMQGLELLAYFRNRAPLDDSGMPKDRFSAEMPDATLATLKIQPSEPRDSAVYFCASGLVETGVAFFGQGTRLTVV.

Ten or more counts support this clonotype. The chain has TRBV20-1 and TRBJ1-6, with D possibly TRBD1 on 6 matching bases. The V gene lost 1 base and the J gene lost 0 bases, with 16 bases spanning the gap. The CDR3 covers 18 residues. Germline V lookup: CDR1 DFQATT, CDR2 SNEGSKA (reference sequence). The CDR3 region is CSARARGEGSSYNSPLHF. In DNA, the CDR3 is TGCAGTGCTAGAGCCAGGGGAGAGGGTAGCTCCTATAATTCACCCCTCCACTTT.

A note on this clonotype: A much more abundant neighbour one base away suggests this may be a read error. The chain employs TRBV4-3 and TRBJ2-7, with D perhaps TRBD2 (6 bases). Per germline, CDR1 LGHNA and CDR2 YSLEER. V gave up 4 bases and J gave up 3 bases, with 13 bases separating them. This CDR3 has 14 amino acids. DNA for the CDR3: TGCGCCAGCAGCCCAGCTAGCGAGTTCTACGAGCAGTACTTC. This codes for CASSPASEFYEQYF.

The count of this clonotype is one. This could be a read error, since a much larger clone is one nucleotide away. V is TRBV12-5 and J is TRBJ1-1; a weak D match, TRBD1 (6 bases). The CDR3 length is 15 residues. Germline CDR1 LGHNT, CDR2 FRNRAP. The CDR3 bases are TGTACTAGTGGTTTATGGACAGCCGGGAACACTGAAGCTTTCTTT. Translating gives CTSGLWTAGNTEAFF.

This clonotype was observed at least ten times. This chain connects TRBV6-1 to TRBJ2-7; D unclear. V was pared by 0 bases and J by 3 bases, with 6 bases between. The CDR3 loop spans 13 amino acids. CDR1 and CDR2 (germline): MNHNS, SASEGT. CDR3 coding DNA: TGTGCCAGCAGTGAAGCGGGCGTCTACGAGCAGTACTTC. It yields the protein CASSEAGVYEQYF.

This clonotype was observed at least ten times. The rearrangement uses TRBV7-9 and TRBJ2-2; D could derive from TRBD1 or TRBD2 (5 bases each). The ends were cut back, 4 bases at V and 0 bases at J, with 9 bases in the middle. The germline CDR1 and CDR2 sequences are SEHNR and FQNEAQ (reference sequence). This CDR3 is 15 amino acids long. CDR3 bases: TGTGCCAGCAGCTCCGGGACGCCGAACACCGGGGAGCTGTTTTTT. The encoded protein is CASSSGTPNTGELFF.

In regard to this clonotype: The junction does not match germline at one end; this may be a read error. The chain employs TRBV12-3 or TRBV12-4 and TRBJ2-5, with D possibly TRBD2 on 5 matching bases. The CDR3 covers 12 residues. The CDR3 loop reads CASSLDRGNVDF. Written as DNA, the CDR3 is TGTGCCAGCAGTTTAGACCGGGGTAACGTTGACTTC.

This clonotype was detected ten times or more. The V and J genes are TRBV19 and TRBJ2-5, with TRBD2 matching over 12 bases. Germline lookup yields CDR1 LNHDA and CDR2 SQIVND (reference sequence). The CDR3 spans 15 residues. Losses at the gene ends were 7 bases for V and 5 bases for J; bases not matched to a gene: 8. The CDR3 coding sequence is TGTGCCAGTAAGGGACGACTAGCGGGAGACGAGACCCAGTACTTC. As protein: CASKGRLAGDETQYF.

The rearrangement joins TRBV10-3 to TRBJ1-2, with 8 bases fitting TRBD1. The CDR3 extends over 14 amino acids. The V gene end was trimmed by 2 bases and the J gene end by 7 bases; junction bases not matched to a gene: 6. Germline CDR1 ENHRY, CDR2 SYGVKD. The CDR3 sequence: CAISEGQGSGGYTF. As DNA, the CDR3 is TGTGCCATCAGTGAGGGACAGGGCTCTGGTGGCTACACCTTC.

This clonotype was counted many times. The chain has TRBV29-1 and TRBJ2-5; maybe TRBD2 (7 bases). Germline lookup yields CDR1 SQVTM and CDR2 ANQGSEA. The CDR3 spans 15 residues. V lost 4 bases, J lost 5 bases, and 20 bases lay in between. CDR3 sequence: CSVVDRPGAGETQYF. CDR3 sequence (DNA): TGCAGCGTTGTAGACAGGCCAGGAGCGGGGGAGACCCAGTACTTC.

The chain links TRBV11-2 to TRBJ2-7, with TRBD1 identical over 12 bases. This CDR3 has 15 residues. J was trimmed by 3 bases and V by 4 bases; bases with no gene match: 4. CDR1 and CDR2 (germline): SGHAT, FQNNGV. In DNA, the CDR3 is TGTGCCAGCAGCTCAGGGACAGGGGGCTTCTACGAGCAGTACTTC. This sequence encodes CASSSGTGGFYEQYF.

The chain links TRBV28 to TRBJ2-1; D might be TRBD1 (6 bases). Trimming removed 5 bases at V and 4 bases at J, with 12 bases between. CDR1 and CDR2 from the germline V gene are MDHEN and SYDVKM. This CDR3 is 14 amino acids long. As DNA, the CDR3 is TGTGCCAGCAGTATTCCGGGACATTACAATGAGCAGTTCTTC. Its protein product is CASSIPGHYNEQFF.

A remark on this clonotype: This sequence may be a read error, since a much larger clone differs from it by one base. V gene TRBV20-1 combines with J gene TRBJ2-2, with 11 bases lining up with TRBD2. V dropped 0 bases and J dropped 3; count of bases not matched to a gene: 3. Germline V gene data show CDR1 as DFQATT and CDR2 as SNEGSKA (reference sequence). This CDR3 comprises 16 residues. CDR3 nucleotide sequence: TGCAGTGCTAGAGATAAACTAGCGGGAGACACCGGGGAGCTGTTTTTT. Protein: CSARDKLAGDTGELFF.

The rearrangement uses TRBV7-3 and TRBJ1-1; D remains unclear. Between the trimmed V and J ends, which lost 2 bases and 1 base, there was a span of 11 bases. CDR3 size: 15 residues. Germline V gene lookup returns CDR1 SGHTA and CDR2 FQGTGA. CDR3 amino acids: CASSLGWLGNTEAFF. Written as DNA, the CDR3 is TGTGCCAGCAGCTTAGGGTGGCTAGGGAACACTGAAGCTTTCTTT.